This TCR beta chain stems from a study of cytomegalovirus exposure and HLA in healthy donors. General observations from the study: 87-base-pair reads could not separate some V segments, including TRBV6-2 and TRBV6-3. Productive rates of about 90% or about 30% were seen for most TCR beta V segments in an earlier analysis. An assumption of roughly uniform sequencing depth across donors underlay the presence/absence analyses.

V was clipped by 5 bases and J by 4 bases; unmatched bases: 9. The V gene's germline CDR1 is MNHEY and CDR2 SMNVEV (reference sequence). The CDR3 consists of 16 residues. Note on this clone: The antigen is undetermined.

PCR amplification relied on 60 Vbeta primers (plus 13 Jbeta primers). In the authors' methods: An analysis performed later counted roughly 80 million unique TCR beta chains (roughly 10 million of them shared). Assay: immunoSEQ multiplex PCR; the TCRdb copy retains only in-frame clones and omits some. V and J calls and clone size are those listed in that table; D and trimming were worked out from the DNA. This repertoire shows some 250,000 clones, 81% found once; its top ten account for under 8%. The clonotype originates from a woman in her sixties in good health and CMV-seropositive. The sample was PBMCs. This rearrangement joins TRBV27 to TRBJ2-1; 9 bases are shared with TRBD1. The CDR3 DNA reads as TGTGCCAGCAGTAGAATCACAGGGGGCTCTTACAATGAGCAGTTCTTC. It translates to CASSRITGGSYNEQFF.